The 15 T cell receptor beta chains below were found in one sample sequenced in a study of shared clonotypes between healthy human individuals. Terminally differentiated effector memory CD45RA+ cells were left out of the naive CD8 fraction, which was CD45RO-negative and positively selected for CCR7. Clones were sequenced by immunoSEQ multiplex PCR, and TCRdb holds only the in-frame ones, with some missing. The sample yields around 2.1 million clones, 90% to 95% seen once. What was sequenced was naive CD8+ T cells from PBMCs. Source of these receptors: a man aged 18 to 30 in good health. Some clones in this sample may be carry-over from other donors' samples.

The chain recombines TRBV14 with TRBJ1-2; possibly TRBD1 for D (6 bases). The ends were cut back, 2 bases at V and 8 bases at J, with 12 bases in the middle. Germline CDR1 reads SGHDN; CDR2 reads FVKESK. The CDR3 spans 13 residues. As DNA, the CDR3 is TGTGCCAGCAGCCAACGGCGGGGGCCGGGCTACACCTTC. Protein: CASSQRRGPGYTF.

The chain is built from TRBV7-9 and TRBJ2-5, with D perhaps assigned TRBD1 or TRBD2 (5 bases each). V lost 7 bases and J lost 1, with 16 bases in between. The length of the CDR3 is 15 residues. Germline-derived CDR1 and CDR2 are SEHNR and FQNEAQ (reference sequence). The CDR3 DNA reads TGTGCCAGCACTACCCCCAGGGACGGCCAAGAGACCCAGTACTTC. As protein: CASTTPRDGQETQYF.

The CDR3 sequence: CASSQDGLGREEYWDTDTQYF. CDR3 bases: TGCGCCAGCAGCCAAGATGGCCTGGGGCGGGAGGAGTATTGGGATACAGATACGCAGTATTTT. The chain has TRBV4-3 and TRBJ2-3; 8 positions agree with TRBD2. CDR3 length equals 21 residues. Trimming cost V 0 bases and J 3 bases; bases outside gene matches: 20. Germline CDR1 is LGHNA and CDR2 is YSLEER.

This chain links TRBV4-3 with TRBJ2-3; D perhaps matches TRBD1 (5 bases). V was clipped by 0 bases and J by 4 bases, with 17 bases between them. The CDR3 has 17 amino acids. Germline V CDR1 and CDR2: LGHNA, YSLEER. CDR3 DNA sequence: TGCGCCAGCAGCCAAGATCAGGCTGCAGGGCCCTCAGATACGCAGTATTTT. The encoded protein is CASSQDQAAGPSDTQYF.

This chain joins TRBV5-6 and TRBJ1-2, with D hard to call. V gave up 1 base and J gave up 4 bases, with 11 bases separating them. Looked up from germline, CDR1 is SGHDT and CDR2 is YYEEEE. The CDR3 is 14 amino acids. The CDR3 here is CASSLSQALYGYTF. The DNA of the CDR3 is TGTGCCAGCAGCTTGTCGCAGGCCCTCTATGGCTACACCTTC.

The genes are TRBV5-1 and TRBJ2-1, with TRBD2 as a possible D gene (5 bases). CDR1 and CDR2 (germline): SGHRS, YFSETQ. The CDR3 is made up of 13 amino acids. Trimming left V 8 bases short and J 6 bases short, with 15 bases between. In nucleotides, the CDR3 is TGCGCCAGTATGTGGGAGAGCGTCAATGAGCAGTTCTTC. The encoded protein is CASMWESVNEQFF. The full variable domain, in which reference TRBV5-1 and TRBJ2-1 provide the parts outside the CDR3, is KAGVTQTPRYLIKTRGQQVTLSCSPISGHRSVSWYQQTPGQGLQFLFEYFSETQRNKGNFPGRFSGRQFSNSRSEMNVSTLELGDSALYLCASMWESVNEQFFGPGTRLTVL.

This clone was found a few times. Here the CDR3 DNA reads TGCAGCGTCCACAGGGCGGAGAACACTGAAGCTTTCTTT. Translating it yields CSVHRAENTEAFF. The chain joins TRBV29-1 to TRBJ1-1, with a possible D match to TRBD1 (6 bases). Germline loops: CDR1 SQVTM, CDR2 ANQGSEA. CDR3 size: 13 residues. Trimming removed 6 bases at V and 1 base at J, with 12 bases between.

J is TRBJ1-5 and V is TRBV19; perhaps TRBD1 as D (6 bases). The germline V gene has CDR1 LNHDA and CDR2 SQIVND (reference sequence). V lost 3 bases to trimming and J lost 6 bases, with 12 bases between them. There are 14 residues in the CDR3. CDR3 in amino acids: CASSIRGGGQPQHF. The CDR3 nucleotides read TGTGCCAGTAGTATCAGGGGAGGCGGTCAGCCCCAGCATTTT.

The V and J genes are TRBV7-2 and TRBJ2-1; 9 nucleotides agree with TRBD1. The ends lost 6 bases at V and 6 bases at J; junction bases unmatched: 12. CDR1 SGHTA and CDR2 FQGNSA come from the germline V gene. The CDR3 spans 16 residues. CDR3 DNA sequence: TGTGCCAGCAGGGACAGGGGCTCCTCTCATCCCAATGAGCAGTTCTTC. Translation gives CASRDRGSSHPNEQFF. The variable domain in full, completed from reference TRBV7-2 and TRBJ2-1, reads GAGVSQSPSNKVTEKGKDVELRCDPISGHTALYWYRQSLGQGLEFLIYFQGNSAPDKSGLPSDRFSAERTGGSVSTLTIQRTQQEDSAVYLCASRDRGSSHPNEQFFGPGTRLTVL.

This chain uses TRBV9 with TRBJ2-7; tentatively, D is TRBD1 (5 bases). The CDR3 covers 16 residues. The V gene's germline CDR1 is SGDLS and CDR2 YYNGEE. V lost 3 bases to trimming and J lost 3 bases, with 19 bases between them. The CDR3 here is CASSEGVYGSFYEQYF. CDR3 coding DNA: TGTGCCAGCAGCGAAGGGGTCTACGGATCTTTCTACGAGCAGTACTTC.

This clone was seen a single time. The genes are TRBV28 and TRBJ2-7; 9 nucleotides agree with TRBD1. From germline, CDR1 is MDHEN and CDR2 SYDVKM. The CDR3 length is 16 residues. With V trimmed by 1 base and J by 2 bases, 6 bases remained unmatched. In DNA, the CDR3 is TGTGCCAGCAGTTTATCGTGGACAGGGGAGCCCTACGAGCAGTACTTC. Translation: CASSLSWTGEPYEQYF.

The rearrangement uses TRBV5-1 and TRBJ1-2; possibly TRBD1 for D (5 bases). The CDR3 totals 14 residues. The germline V gene has CDR1 SGHRS and CDR2 YFSETQ. V was pared by 2 bases and J by 1 base, with 9 bases between. The CDR3 DNA follows: TGCGCCAGCAGCTTAGGGAGGGGTAACTATGGCTACACCTTC. Translated, it gives CASSLGRGNYGYTF.

The chain recombines TRBV6-1 with TRBJ1-1; D might be TRBD1 (6 bases). V was shortened by 6 bases and J by 1 base, with 15 bases between the two germline ends. CDR1 MNHNS and CDR2 SASEGT come from the germline V gene. The CDR3 is 15 residues long. The CDR3 bases are TGTGCCAGCAGCATAATCCTACAGGGGAACACTGAAGCTTTCTTT. Residues: CASSIILQGNTEAFF.

The chain has TRBV6-1 and TRBJ2-7, with a possible D match to TRBD1 (6 bases). The CDR3 spans 12 residues. CDR1 and CDR2 from the germline V gene are MNHNS and SASEGT. With 5 bases removed from V and 5 bases from J, the gap between germline ends came to 10 bases. The CDR3 coding sequence is TGTGCCAGCAGTTGGACAGACAACGAGCAGTACTTC. Translated, it gives CASSWTDNEQYF.

The J gene is TRBJ2-1, the V gene TRBV9, with 8 bases identical to TRBD2. The junction had 7 bases not matched to a gene; V was cut back by 4 bases and J by 7 bases. CDR1 is SGDLS and CDR2 is YYNGEE in the germline V gene. This CDR3 comprises 14 residues. The CDR3 region is CASSRGASGNEQFF. CDR3 nucleotides: TGTGCCAGCAGCCGGGGGGCTAGCGGGAATGAGCAGTTCTTC.